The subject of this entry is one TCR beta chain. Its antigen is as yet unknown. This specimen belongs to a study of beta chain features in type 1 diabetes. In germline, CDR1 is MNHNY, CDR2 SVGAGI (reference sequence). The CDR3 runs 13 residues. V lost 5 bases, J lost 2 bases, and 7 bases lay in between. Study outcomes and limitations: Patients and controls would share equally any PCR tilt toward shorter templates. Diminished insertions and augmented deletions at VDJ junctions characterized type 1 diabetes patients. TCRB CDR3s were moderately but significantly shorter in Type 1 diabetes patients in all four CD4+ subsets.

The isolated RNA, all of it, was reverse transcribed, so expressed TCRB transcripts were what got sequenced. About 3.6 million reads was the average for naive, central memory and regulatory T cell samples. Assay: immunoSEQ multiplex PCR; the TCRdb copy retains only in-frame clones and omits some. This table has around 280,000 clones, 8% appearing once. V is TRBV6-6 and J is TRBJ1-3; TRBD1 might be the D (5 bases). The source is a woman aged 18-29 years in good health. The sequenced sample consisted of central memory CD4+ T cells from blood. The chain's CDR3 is CASSPGPGNTIYF. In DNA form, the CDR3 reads TGTGCCAGCAGTCCAGGGCCTGGAAACACCATATATTTT.